Below, 4 T cell receptor beta chains from the same sample are listed, as sequenced in a study of T cell responses to AZD1222 COVID-19 vaccine. Assay used: immunoSEQ multiplex PCR; TCRdb lists only in-frame clones, some missing. The sample yields fewer than 100,000 clones, roughly nine tenths seen once. Sequencing was performed on peripheral blood, taken 28 days after the second AZD1222 dose. The source is an adult who received the AZD1222 COVID-19 vaccine.

V and J are TRBV4-3 and TRBJ1-4; TRBD1 matches at 7 bases. The CDR3 is 14 residues long. Germline CDR1 and CDR2: LGHNA and YSLEER. V was pared by 4 bases and J by 4 bases, with 3 bases of the junction left unmatched. The CDR3 nucleotides read TGCGCCAGCAGCCTCCGGGACAGTAATGAAAAACTGTTTTTT. As protein: CASSLRDSNEKLFF.

The chain carries TRBV24-1 and TRBJ2-1; 7 bases map to TRBD1. The CDR3 runs 15 residues. The V and J ends lost 1 base and 6 bases, in that order; junction bases with no gene match: 5. CDR1 and CDR2 from the germline V gene are KGHDR and SFDVKD. The CDR3 DNA sequence: TGTGCCACCAGTGATTTTAAGGCAGGGGGCAATGAGCAGTTCTTC. Amino acids: CATSDFKAGGNEQFF.

V gene TRBV20-1 combines with J gene TRBJ1-2; D may be TRBD1 (5 bases). This CDR3 spans 11 amino acids. Trimming removed 5 bases at V and 11 bases at J, with 15 bases between. Germline CDR1 and CDR2: DFQATT and SNEGSKA (reference sequence). As DNA, the CDR3 is TGCAGTGCTGCCCCCCGGGACTTGTACACCTTC. Translating gives CSAAPRDLYTF.

This clone showed up just a few times. J is TRBJ1-1 and V is TRBV12-3 or TRBV12-4; no reliable D call. Trimming removed 2 bases from V and 1 base from J, with 5 bases in between. This CDR3 is built from 13 residues. The CDR3 protein is CASSLSRNTEAFF. CDR3 sequence (DNA): TGTGCCAGCAGTTTATCTCGGAACACTGAAGCTTTCTTT.